This T cell receptor (beta chain) is from a study of T cells in women clearing cervical HPV infection. Study-level findings and limits: T-cell numbers per sample were unknown and may explain richness differences.

The V gene's germline CDR1 is SEHNR and CDR2 FQNEAQ (reference sequence). There are 14 residues in the CDR3. As concerns this clone: The antigen is not known. Read sequence stops 3 residues before the CDR3 end, and the germline J gene provides the missing end.

This table comes from immunoSEQ multiplex PCR, and its TCRdb copy is limited to in-frame clones, with some not included. The repertoire shows over 20,000 clones; the top ten hold over 7.5%. This receptor was taken from a woman aged 18 to 69 with a cervical HPV16 infection that either progressed to CIN3+ or cleared (not recorded which). The sequenced sample consisted of blood buffy coat. The V call is TRBV7-9, the J call TRBJ1-1; no definite D call. CDR3 protein: CASSLGLGPDTAFF. CDR3 bases read: TGTGCCAGCAGCTTAGGTTTAGGGCCAGATACG.